This T cell receptor beta chain comes out of a study of cytomegalovirus exposure and HLA in healthy donors. Study details: Counted in an early data release were roughly 87 million unique TCRs from HLA-typed donors.

CDR1 and CDR2 from the germline V gene are GTSNPN and SVGIG (reference sequence). V was trimmed by 0 bases and J by 6 bases, leaving 8 bases between them. There are 13 residues in the CDR3. General study results and limits: Associated with cytomegalovirus, according to the listing, were 150 to 200 TCR beta chains. TCR beta chains associated with HLA were, in a later analysis, more clonally expanded than equally common others. Accounts indicate the classifier identified cytomegalovirus status with strong specificity and sensitivity.

This clone was picked up a small number of times. The antigen remains unidentified. PCR primers comprised 60 Vbeta and 13 Jbeta primers. The assay was immunoSEQ multiplex PCR, and TCRdb's table has in-frame clones only and misses some. This table has some 120,000 clones, around 8.5% appearing once. The sequenced sample consisted of PBMCs. The origin of this receptor is a man aged 35 to 55 in good health and CMV-seronegative. This chain connects TRBV30 to TRBJ2-2, with D perhaps matching TRBD2 (5 bases). CDR3 DNA sequence: TGTGCCTGGAGTGTCGGGGTTTCCGGGGAGCTGTTTTTT. This gives the protein CAWSVGVSGELFF.